The 8 T cell receptor beta chains below all came from one sample that was sequenced in a study of OX40 agonist ivuxolimab in advanced cancers. Repertoires were generated with immunoSEQ multiplex PCR, while TCRdb's copy carries only in-frame clones and drops some. The top ten hold roughly 0.88% of the sample, which has tens of thousands of clones, approximately 86% seen once. The material was CD4+ or CD8+ T cells sorted from blood, obtained in a trial of the OX40 agonist ivuxolimab. These receptors originate from an adult with an advanced solid tumor such as melanoma, head and neck, liver or kidney cancer.

This clone is a singleton in its sample. The J gene is TRBJ2-7, the V gene TRBV7-9; no firm D call. Germline V gives CDR1 SEHNR, CDR2 FQNEAQ (reference sequence). The length of the CDR3 is 12 residues. The V gene lost 1 base and the J gene lost 0 bases, with 1 base spanning the gap. The CDR3 sequence is CASSLGSYEQYF. The CDR3 DNA is TGTGCCAGCAGCTTAGGCTCCTACGAGCAGTACTTC. Full variable domain (remainder filled in from reference TRBV7-9 and TRBJ2-7): DTGVSQNPRHKITKRGQNVTFRCDPISEHNRLYWYRQTLGQGPEFLTYFQNEAQLEKSRLLSDRFSAERPKGSFSTLEIQRTEQGDSAMYLCASSLGSYEQYFGPGTRLTVT.

The chain has TRBV6-5 and TRBJ1-3; D gene uncertain. CDR1 is MNHEY and CDR2 is SVGAGI in the germline V gene. The V end was cut by 6 bases, the J end by 0 bases, with 12 bases between. The CDR3 is 15 amino acids. In DNA, the CDR3 is TGTGCCAGCAGCGTTAAAGGCTTCTCTGGAAACACCATATATTTT. Translating it yields CASSVKGFSGNTIYF.

The chain has TRBV5-5 and TRBJ2-3; 11 positions match TRBD1. This CDR3 is built from 16 residues. Germline V gene sequence: CDR1 SGHKS, CDR2 YYEKEE (reference sequence). With V trimmed by 3 bases and J by 2 bases, 5 bases remained unmatched. The CDR3 DNA follows: TGTGCCAGCAGCTGGAGGGACAGGGGGGCCACAGATACGCAGTATTTT. Residues: CASSWRDRGATDTQYF. Full variable domain (outside the CDR3, taken from reference TRBV5-5 and TRBJ2-3): DAGVTQSPTHLIKTRGQQVTLRCSPISGHKSVSWYQQVLGQGPQFIFQYYEKEERGRGNFPDRFSARQFPNYSSELNVNALLLGDSALYLCASSWRDRGATDTQYFGPGTRLTVL.

The chain is built from TRBV7-3 and TRBJ2-1; TRBD2 matches 13 bases. The V and J ends lost 5 bases and 9 bases, in that order; junction bases with no gene match: 4. CDR1 SGHTA and CDR2 FQGTGA come from the germline V gene. The CDR3 has 14 residues. Here the CDR3 reads CASSPGTSGTEQFF. CDR3 nucleotide sequence: TGTGCCAGCAGCCCCGGGACTAGCGGGACTGAGCAGTTCTTC.

The chain couples TRBV5-4 to TRBJ1-5; weak D call: TRBD1 (5 bases). Germline CDR1 is SGHNT and CDR2 is YYREEE (reference sequence). The ends were cut back, 2 bases at V and 6 bases at J, with 12 bases in the middle. The CDR3 is 14 amino acids. CDR3 sequence reads: CASSFSPGSQPQHF. CDR3 in DNA: TGTGCCAGCAGCTTCTCGCCAGGGAGTCAGCCCCAGCATTTT.

This clone was observed once. The chain is built from TRBV5-1 and TRBJ1-5; 7 bases line up with TRBD1. This CDR3 is 17 amino acids long. The trim removed 4 bases at V and 0 bases at J, leaving 10 bases unmatched. From germline, CDR1 is SGHRS and CDR2 YFSETQ. As DNA, the CDR3 is TGCGCCAGCAGCGGATCAGGGGGGCCCTATAGCAATCAGCCCCAGCATTTT. It codes for CASSGSGGPYSNQPQHF.

The CDR3 loop is CASSRTILNEQFF. The DNA for the CDR3 is TGTGCCAGCAGTCGGACAATTTTGAATGAGCAGTTCTTC. This chain links TRBV6-5 with TRBJ2-1; D may be TRBD1 (5 bases). CDR1 and CDR2 from the germline V gene are MNHEY and SVGAGI. V lost 5 bases and J 7 bases, leaving 12 bases between the germline ends. The CDR3 is 13 amino acids.

V and J are TRBV16 and TRBJ2-2; no reliable D call. V was shortened by 0 bases and J by 5 bases, with 7 bases between the two germline ends. Germline V gene lookup returns CDR1 KGHSY and CDR2 FQNENV. The length of the CDR3 is 14 residues. CDR3 DNA sequence: TGTGCCAGCAGCCAATCGGGGTCAACCGGGGAGCTGTTTTTT. As protein: CASSQSGSTGELFF.